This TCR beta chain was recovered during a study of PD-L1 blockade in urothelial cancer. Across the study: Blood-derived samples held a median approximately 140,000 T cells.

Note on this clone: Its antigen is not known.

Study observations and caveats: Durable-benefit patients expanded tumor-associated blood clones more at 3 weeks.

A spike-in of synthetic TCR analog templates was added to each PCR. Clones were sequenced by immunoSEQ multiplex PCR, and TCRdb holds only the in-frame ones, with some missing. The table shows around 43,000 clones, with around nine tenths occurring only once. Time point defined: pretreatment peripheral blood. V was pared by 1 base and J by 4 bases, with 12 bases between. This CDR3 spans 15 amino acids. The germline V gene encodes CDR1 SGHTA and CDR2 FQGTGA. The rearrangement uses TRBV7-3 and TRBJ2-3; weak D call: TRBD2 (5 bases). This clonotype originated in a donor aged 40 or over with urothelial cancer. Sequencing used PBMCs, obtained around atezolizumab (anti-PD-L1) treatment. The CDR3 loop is CASSLNPGTADTQYF. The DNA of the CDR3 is TGTGCCAGCAGCTTAAACCCGGGAACCGCAGATACGCAGTATTTT.